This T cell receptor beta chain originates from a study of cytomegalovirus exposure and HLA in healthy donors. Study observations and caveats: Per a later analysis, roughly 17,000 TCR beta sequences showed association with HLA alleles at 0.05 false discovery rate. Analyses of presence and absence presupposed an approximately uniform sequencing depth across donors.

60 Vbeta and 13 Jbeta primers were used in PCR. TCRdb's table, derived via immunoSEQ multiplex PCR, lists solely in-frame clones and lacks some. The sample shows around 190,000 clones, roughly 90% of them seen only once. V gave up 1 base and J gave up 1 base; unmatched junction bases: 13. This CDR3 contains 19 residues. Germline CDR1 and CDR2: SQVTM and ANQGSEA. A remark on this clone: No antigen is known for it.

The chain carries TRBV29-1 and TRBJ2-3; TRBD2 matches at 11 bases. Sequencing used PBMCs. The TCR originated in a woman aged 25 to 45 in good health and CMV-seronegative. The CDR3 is CSVEGAGTSGSSGTDTQYF. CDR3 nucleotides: TGCAGCGTTGAAGGGGCCGGGACTAGCGGATCTTCGGGCACAGATACGCAGTATTTT.